This T cell receptor (beta chain) emerged from a study of memory CD4+ T cells and cytomegalovirus serostatus. Single viable CD3+CD4+CD8-CD45RO+ cells were sorted as the memory CD4+ T cells. The CDR3 extends over 15 amino acids. Looked up from germline, CDR1 is MDHEN and CDR2 is SYDVKM. Trimming left V 1 base short and J 10 bases short, with 19 bases between. Generated by immunoSEQ multiplex PCR, the TCRdb table keeps only in-frame clones and is missing some. The repertoire includes over 45,000 clones, less than 85% of them detected once, and 0.5% sits in the top ten. Input material: memory CD4+ T cells from blood. V usage is TRBV28 and J usage is TRBJ1-1, with D hard to call. The receptor's source is an adult in good health and CMV-seronegative. Some clones in this sample may be carry-over from other donors' samples. CDR3 sequence: CASSLFGGGSGRAFF. The CDR3 DNA is TGTGCCAGCAGTTTATTTGGTGGAGGGAGTGGAAGAGCTTTCTTT. Filled out from reference TRBV28 and TRBJ1-1, the complete variable domain reads DVKVTQSSRYLVKRTGEKVFLECVQDMDHENMFWYRQDPGLGLRLIYFSYDVKMKEKGDIPEGYSVSREKKERFSLILESASTNQTSMYLCASSLFGGGSGRAFFGQGTRLTVV.